The 28 T cell receptor beta chains below come from one sample, sequenced in a study of PD-1 blockade in classical Hodgkin lymphoma. With no exception, relapse followed autologous stem cell transplantation in all patients, and brentuximab vedotin exposure varied. Clones were read by immunoSEQ multiplex PCR, and TCRdb kept only the in-frame ones, dropping some. The profile shows 20,000 to 30,000 clones, roughly three quarters of them singletons. Sequences were derived from peripheral blood mononuclear cells (PBMCs), sampled at baseline. These receptors all come from a human donor with classical Hodgkin lymphoma.

This chain uses TRBV28 with TRBJ2-3; 9 bases fit TRBD1. The CDR3 spans 18 residues. Trimming at V came to 1 base and at J to 6 bases, leaving 14 bases not matched to a gene. Germline loops: CDR1 MDHEN, CDR2 SYDVKM. The chain's CDR3 is CASSLSWGAGQGEDTQYF. DNA for the CDR3: TGTGCCAGCAGTTTATCGTGGGGGGCGGGACAGGGAGAGGATACGCAGTATTTT.

V usage is TRBV19 and J usage is TRBJ1-5; D gene uncertain. V was clipped by 7 bases and J by 5 bases, with 15 bases between them. This CDR3 has 14 residues. From germline, CDR1 is LNHDA and CDR2 SQIVND (reference sequence). The CDR3, as DNA: TGTGCCAGTAAGAGGGTAGACATTGATCAGCCCCAGCATTTT. This gives the protein CASKRVDIDQPQHF.

The chain recombines TRBV28 with TRBJ1-4, with a weak D call TRBD1 (6 bases). The V end was cut by 4 bases, the J end by 7 bases, with 19 bases between. Germline CDR1 reads MDHEN; CDR2 reads SYDVKM. This CDR3 region has 16 residues. The CDR3 sequence: CASSSPLGHEFEKLFF. The CDR3 DNA sequence: TGTGCCAGCAGTTCCCCCCTGGGACACGAGTTTGAAAAACTGTTTTTT.

This clone was observed a handful of times. J is TRBJ2-7 and V is TRBV5-1; no clear D. The germline V gene encodes CDR1 SGHRS and CDR2 YFSETQ. V was shortened by 0 bases and J by 2 bases, with 12 bases between the two germline ends. The CDR3 length is 15 residues. This CDR3 is CASSLAGQAPYEQYF. DNA for the CDR3: TGCGCCAGCAGCTTGGCCGGGCAGGCCCCCTACGAGCAGTACTTC.

The rearrangement links TRBV18 to TRBJ1-1; 8 positions match TRBD1. The CDR3 length is 20 residues. Losses at the gene ends were 3 bases for V and 1 base for J; bases not matched to a gene: 19. Germline CDR1 and CDR2: KGHSH and LQKENI. The CDR3: CASSPGYVEGTGWGNTEAFF. The DNA of the CDR3 is TGTGCCAGCTCACCGGGATACGTCGAAGGGACAGGTTGGGGGAACACTGAAGCTTTCTTT.

CDR3 in amino acids: CASSQGLGMDEQFF. The DNA for the CDR3 is TGTGCCAGCAGCCAAGGTTTGGGGATGGATGAGCAGTTCTTC. The chain couples TRBV4-2 to TRBJ2-1; the D is unclear. The germline V and J ends were trimmed by 1 base and 8 bases, with 12 bases remaining between them. Looked up from germline, CDR1 is LGHNA and CDR2 is YNFKEQ. The CDR3 is 14 amino acids.

The rearrangement links TRBV9 to TRBJ1-4, with 9 nucleotides matching TRBD1. V lost 3 bases, J lost 5 bases, and 5 bases stayed unmatched. The CDR3 is 15 residues long. Germline CDR1 reads SGDLS; CDR2 reads YYNGEE. The CDR3 protein is CASSGYGQGNEKLFF. The CDR3 DNA is TGTGCCAGCAGCGGCTACGGACAGGGGAATGAAAAACTGTTTTTT.

This rearrangement joins TRBV19 to TRBJ2-5; D is uncertain. The germline V gene has CDR1 LNHDA and CDR2 SQIVND (reference sequence). CDR3 length: 13 residues. Trimming pared 4 bases from V and 5 bases from J, leaving 11 bases between. Written as DNA, the CDR3 is TGTGCCAGTAGTAGCAGCGAAAGGGAGACCCAGTACTTC. It specifies CASSSSERETQYF.

V and J are TRBV7-2 and TRBJ2-1; D is unresolved. The CDR3 sequence is 16 residues long. The ends were cut back, 5 bases at V and 4 bases at J, with 18 bases in the middle. CDR1 and CDR2 from the germline V gene are SGHTA and FQGNSA. The DNA of the CDR3 is TGTGCCAGCAGCCCAATCGCGGTGATACCTTACAATGAGCAGTTCTTC. Translating it yields CASSPIAVIPYNEQFF.

The chain joins TRBV10-1 to TRBJ2-7, with D perhaps matching TRBD1 or TRBD2 (5 bases each). Trimming stripped 3 bases from V and 2 bases from J, with 11 bases between. CDR1 WNHNN and CDR2 SYGVQD come from the germline V gene (reference sequence). The CDR3 runs to 14 residues. The DNA of the CDR3 is TGCGCCAGCAGTGACTTAAGGGGACCCTACGAGCAGTACTTC. Protein: CASSDLRGPYEQYF.

The chain employs TRBV2 and TRBJ1-1, with D hard to call. V lost 7 bases and J 4 bases, leaving 13 bases between the germline ends. The CDR3 length is 13 residues. Germline V gives CDR1 SNHLY, CDR2 FYNNEI. This CDR3 is CASIYGLGTEAFF. DNA for the CDR3: TGTGCCAGCATCTACGGGTTGGGCACTGAAGCTTTCTTT. The full variable domain, rest sourced from reference TRBV2 and TRBJ1-1, is EPEVTQTPSHQVTQMGQEVILRCVPISNHLYFYWYRQILGQKVEFLVSFYNNEISEKSEIFDDQFSVERPDGSNFTLKIRSTKLEDSAMYFCASIYGLGTEAFFGQGTRLTVV.

The chain recombines TRBV9 with TRBJ1-4, with D perhaps TRBD1 (5 bases). V was trimmed by 1 base and J by 4 bases, leaving 11 bases between them. Germline V gene data show CDR1 as SGDLS and CDR2 as YYNGEE. The CDR3 spans 15 residues. The CDR3, as DNA: TGTGCCAGCAGCGTAACCCTCCAGGGTAATGAAAAACTGTTTTTT. Protein sequence: CASSVTLQGNEKLFF.

In this sample, this clone turned up once. The genes are TRBV7-2 and TRBJ1-6, with a weak D call TRBD1 (5 bases). Germline lookup yields CDR1 SGHTA and CDR2 FQGNSA. This CDR3 contains 16 residues. Deletions cut 1 base from V and 6 bases from J, with 13 bases between. The CDR3 DNA sequence: TGTGCCAGCAGCTTAGAGCCGACAGATAGTAATTCACCCCTCCACTTT. Translated: CASSLEPTDSNSPLHF.

The chain has TRBV4-1 and TRBJ2-2, with D uncertain. The V and J ends lost 3 bases and 8 bases respectively, with 10 bases between them. This CDR3 has 13 amino acids. In germline, CDR1 is MGHRA, CDR2 YSYEKL. CDR3 sequence reads: CASSQTESGELFF. CDR3 DNA: TGCGCCAGCAGCCAGACTGAGAGTGGGGAGCTGTTTTTT.

This clone is a singleton in its sample. The rearrangement uses TRBV18 and TRBJ2-5; D not resolved. CDR1 is KGHSH, CDR2 LQKENI, per germline. V was cut by 2 bases and J by 3 bases, with 1 base left in between. CDR3 size: 11 residues. The CDR3 region is CASSPKETQYF. As DNA, the CDR3 is TGTGCCAGCTCACCAAAAGAGACCCAGTACTTC.

The chain is built from TRBV9 and TRBJ2-3; D perhaps matches TRBD2 (6 bases). This CDR3 contains 12 residues. Trimming took 4 bases from V and 11 from J, leaving 14 bases between them. CDR1 is SGDLS, CDR2 YYNGEE, per germline. The CDR3 sequence is CASSPGGLLQYF. The DNA for the CDR3 is TGTGCCAGCAGCCCCGGAGGGTTGTTGCAGTATTTT.

This clone has a handful of counts. The chain carries TRBV4-1 and TRBJ1-2, with D tentatively TRBD1 (5 bases). Germline V gene sequence: CDR1 MGHRA, CDR2 YSYEKL. Trimming removed 0 bases at V and 7 bases at J, with 24 bases between. The CDR3 contains 18 residues. The CDR3 sequence is CASSQEKAPRQGPGGYTF. CDR3 DNA sequence: TGCGCCAGCAGCCAAGAAAAGGCCCCCAGGCAGGGACCAGGTGGCTACACCTTC.

This chain connects TRBV5-6 to TRBJ2-5, with unresolved D. Trimming left V 3 bases short and J 2 bases short, with 11 bases between. The V gene's germline CDR1 is SGHDT and CDR2 YYEEEE. The CDR3 covers 14 residues. In DNA form, the CDR3 reads TGTGCCAGCAGCTGGTCCCCTTTGCAAGAGACCCAGTACTTC. The encoded protein is CASSWSPLQETQYF.

V usage is TRBV4-3 and J usage is TRBJ2-2, with D possibly matching TRBD2 (5 bases). The length of the CDR3 is 16 residues. The V end was cut by 0 bases, the J end by 0 bases, with 8 bases between. Germline V lookup: CDR1 LGHNA, CDR2 YSLEER. Here the CDR3 reads CASSQDLRANTGELFF. CDR3 coding DNA: TGCGCCAGCAGCCAAGATTTGAGGGCGAACACCGGGGAGCTGTTTTTT.

The V gene is TRBV5-1, the J gene TRBJ1-1, with 9 bases aligning to TRBD1. From germline, CDR1 is SGHRS and CDR2 YFSETQ. The CDR3 covers 17 residues. V lost 4 bases to trimming and J lost 0 bases; unmatched junction nucleotides: 10. The CDR3 protein is CASSRVPGQGLNTEAFF. In DNA, the CDR3 is TGCGCCAGCAGCCGCGTCCCGGGACAGGGACTGAACACTGAAGCTTTCTTT.

This clone was detected once. V gene TRBV11-2 combines with J gene TRBJ2-7, with TRBD2 as a possible D gene (6 bases). Looked up from germline, CDR1 is SGHAT and CDR2 is FQNNGV. The CDR3 is 17 amino acids. V was pared by 4 bases and J by 2 bases, with 21 bases between. CDR3 sequence reads: CASSSGVTGTPAYEQYF. The CDR3 DNA reads TGTGCCAGCAGCTCCGGAGTGACGGGGACTCCTGCCTACGAGCAGTACTTC.

The genes are TRBV7-2 and TRBJ2-3; tentative D call: TRBD2 (6 bases). V was shortened by 5 bases and J by 3 bases, with 15 bases between the two germline ends. The CDR3 extends over 15 amino acids. Looked up from germline, CDR1 is SGHTA and CDR2 is FQGNSA. CDR3 coding DNA: TGTGCCAGCAGCCCCTTGACGCGGGGAACAGATACGCAGTATTTT. Protein product: CASSPLTRGTDTQYF.

This clone was counted a few times. The chain employs TRBV19 and TRBJ1-1; D gene ambiguous. CDR3 length equals 14 residues. The germline V and J ends were trimmed by 3 bases and 10 bases, with 18 bases remaining between them. Germline values: CDR1 LNHDA, CDR2 SQIVND (reference sequence). In DNA form, the CDR3 reads TGTGCCAGTAGTATTAGATTTATTGGGGAGGGAGCTTTCTTT. Protein product: CASSIRFIGEGAFF.

The rearrangement joins TRBV19 to TRBJ2-3, with 11 bases identical to TRBD1. Germline assignment: CDR1 LNHDA and CDR2 SQIVND (reference sequence). CDR3 length: 22 residues. V lost 4 bases and J lost 2; bases outside the gene matches: 23. The CDR3 DNA reads as TGTGCCAGTAGTACGGGAGAGGACAGGGGGCTATACCGTGTTTGGGCCACAGATACGCAGTATTTT. This translates into CASSTGEDRGLYRVWATDTQYF.

V and J are TRBV30 and TRBJ1-5; TRBD1 is a possible D gene (6 bases). The CDR3 contains 13 residues. V lost 4 bases and J lost 6, with 13 bases in between. Germline CDR1 reads GTSNPN; CDR2 reads SVGIG (reference sequence). CDR3: CAWTPDSGQPQHF. The CDR3 coding sequence is TGTGCCTGGACTCCGGACAGTGGTCAGCCCCAGCATTTT.

By its share, this clone is medium-sized (0.01 to 0.1%). The rearrangement uses TRBV7-9 and TRBJ2-7; TRBD2 is a possible D gene (6 bases). The ends were cut back, 4 bases at V and 2 bases at J, with 15 bases in the middle. This CDR3 has 15 amino acids. The germline CDR1 and CDR2 sequences are SEHNR and FQNEAQ (reference sequence). The CDR3 sequence is CASSSMAGSPYEQYF. In nucleotides, the CDR3 is TGTGCCAGCAGCTCCATGGCGGGGTCCCCCTACGAGCAGTACTTC.

This chain joins TRBV7-8 and TRBJ1-1, with 7 bases lining up with TRBD1. This CDR3 is built from 13 residues. Germline lookup yields CDR1 SGHVS and CDR2 FQNEAQ. The V and J ends lost 5 bases and 3 bases, in that order; junction bases with no gene match: 3. The chain's CDR3 is CASSLQGYTEAFF. CDR3 nucleotide sequence: TGTGCCAGCAGCCTACAGGGGTACACTGAAGCTTTCTTT.

The rearrangement joins TRBV6-6 to TRBJ2-6; D is ambiguous. The CDR3 runs to 15 residues. V was pared by 5 bases and J by 1 base, with 9 bases between. Germline lookup yields CDR1 MNHNY and CDR2 SVGAGI (reference sequence). CDR3 amino acids: CASSQLRSGANVLTF. The CDR3 nucleotides read TGTGCCAGCAGTCAGCTACGTTCTGGGGCCAACGTCCTGACTTTC.